One and the same sample provided the 28 T cell receptor beta chains below, sequenced in a study of blood T cell repertoires in COVID-19. Assay: immunoSEQ multiplex PCR; the TCRdb copy retains only in-frame clones and omits some. The sample includes 150,000 to 250,000 clones, around 90% of them seen just once. The sequencing input was PBMCs or T cells enriched from blood (not recorded which). These receptors all stem from a woman aged 25 to 39 who had recovered from COVID-19.

The rearrangement uses TRBV4-1 and TRBJ2-2, with D possibly TRBD2 on 6 matching bases. V shed 1 base and J shed 3 bases, with 12 bases lying between them. CDR3 size: 16 residues. CDR1 MGHRA and CDR2 YSYEKL come from the germline V gene. The CDR3, as DNA: TGCGCCAGCAGCCAAGTCATAGGAGGGCACACCGGGGAGCTGTTTTTT. This sequence encodes CASSQVIGGHTGELFF.

This chain connects TRBV3-1 (or the pseudogene TRBV3-2) to TRBJ2-1, with 15 bases matching TRBD2. The CDR3 is 17 amino acids. Germline V gene lookup returns CDR1 LGHDT and CDR2 YNNKEL (reference sequence). The V segment lost 4 bases and the J segment 4 bases; nucleotides outside the gene matches: 5. CDR3 DNA: TGTGCCAGCAGCCTGAGGACTAGCGGGGGGGCGTACAATGAGCAGTTCTTC. Amino acids: CASSLRTSGGAYNEQFF.

This chain links TRBV6-2 or TRBV6-3 with TRBJ1-5; 11 bases are shared with TRBD1. Germline assignment: CDR1 MNHEY and CDR2 SVGEGT. The CDR3 covers 17 residues. V shed 5 bases and J 2 bases; nucleotides not matched to a gene: 8. CDR3 residues: CASSKGQGAYGNQPQHF. The DNA of the CDR3 is TGTGCCAGCAGTAAAGGACAGGGGGCGTATGGCAATCAGCCCCAGCATTTT.

The chain uses TRBV14 and TRBJ1-2; D remains ambiguous. The CDR3 spans 14 residues. Germline lookup yields CDR1 SGHDN and CDR2 FVKESK. The ends were cut back, 2 bases at V and 4 bases at J, with 11 bases in the middle. The CDR3 sequence is CASSQSAGIYGYTF. CDR3 coding DNA: TGTGCCAGCAGCCAATCTGCGGGAATCTATGGCTACACCTTC.

The rearrangement links TRBV10-3 to TRBJ2-4; 9 bases map to TRBD2. V was clipped by 4 bases and J by 7 bases; unmatched bases: 11. Germline CDR1 and CDR2: ENHRY and SYGVKD. The CDR3 totals 16 residues. The CDR3 DNA follows: TGTGCCATCAGTGGTGATAGCGGGGGCCAAGAGAACATTCAGTACTTC. Its protein product is CAISGDSGGQENIQYF.

CDR3 sequence reads: CASSIEEAGSGELFF. The CDR3 region has the DNA TGTGCCAGTAGTATAGAAGAAGCGGGTTCCGGGGAGCTGTTTTTT. V is TRBV19 and J is TRBJ2-2; D is perhaps TRBD2 (6 bases). The CDR3 covers 15 residues. Germline assignment: CDR1 LNHDA and CDR2 SQIVND (reference sequence). The ends were cut back, 0 bases at V and 6 bases at J, with 11 bases in the middle.

The V call is TRBV7-9, the J call TRBJ1-1; 10 nucleotides agree with TRBD1. V gave up 1 base and J gave up 2 bases; unmatched junction bases: 13. This CDR3 spans 19 amino acids. CDR1 is SEHNR, CDR2 FQNEAQ, per germline (reference sequence). DNA for the CDR3: TGTGCCAGCAGCTTAGGGGGCGAAGGGACAGGGGCTCGTAACACTGAAGCTTTCTTT. Protein product: CASSLGGEGTGARNTEAFF.

This rearrangement joins TRBV5-1 to TRBJ1-5; the D gene is possibly TRBD1 (5 bases). The CDR3 length is 14 residues. Germline V gives CDR1 SGHRS, CDR2 YFSETQ. V was pared by 1 base and J by 5 bases, with 10 bases between. DNA of the CDR3: TGCGCCAGCAGCTTGACAGGACGGGATCAGCCCCAGCATTTT. This sequence encodes CASSLTGRDQPQHF.

This clone has a handful of counts. This CDR3 is also generated by other DNA sequences in the sample. The chain carries TRBV24-1 and TRBJ1-2; D gene unclear. CDR3 size: 12 residues. Per the germline V gene, CDR1 is KGHDR and CDR2 is SFDVKD. Trimming took off 5 bases at V and 5 bases at J, with 8 bases between the two ends. Written as DNA, the CDR3 is TGTGCCACCAGTGGCCGAGGGTATGGCTACACCTTC. This sequence encodes CATSGRGYGYTF.

The genes are TRBV6-5 and TRBJ2-7, with 8 bases aligning to TRBD1. The CDR3 is made up of 13 amino acids. V lost 6 bases to trimming and J lost 3 bases; unmatched junction nucleotides: 4. The V gene's germline CDR1 is MNHEY and CDR2 SVGAGI. The CDR3 spells CASRRTGSYEQYF. In DNA form, the CDR3 reads TGTGCCAGCAGGAGGACAGGGAGCTACGAGCAGTACTTC.

The rearrangement links TRBV25-1 to TRBJ1-5; D ambiguous. CDR3 length equals 13 residues. V was shortened by 0 bases and J by 7 bases, with 7 bases between the two germline ends. Germline V lookup: CDR1 MGHDK, CDR2 SYGVNS. The CDR3 sequence is CASSEYAGQPQHF. Here the CDR3 DNA reads TGTGCCAGCAGTGAATACGCGGGGCAGCCCCAGCATTTT.

This chain links TRBV20-1 with TRBJ2-7; D is perhaps TRBD1 (6 bases). This CDR3 has 13 amino acids. CDR1 is DFQATT and CDR2 is SNEGSKA in the germline V gene (reference sequence). Trimming cost V 3 bases and J 3 bases, with 12 bases left between them. CDR3 loop: CSASPDRFYEQYF. The CDR3 nucleotides read TGCAGTGCTAGTCCCGACAGGTTCTACGAGCAGTACTTC.

The V gene is TRBV11-2, the J gene TRBJ2-7; D gene unclear. V lost 2 bases, J lost 0 bases, and 8 bases lay in between. The CDR3 runs 14 residues. Germline V lookup: CDR1 SGHAT, CDR2 FQNNGV. CDR3 residues: CASSLLVYSYEQYF. The CDR3 region has the DNA TGTGCCAGCAGCTTATTGGTCTACTCCTACGAGCAGTACTTC.

The V gene is TRBV27, the J gene TRBJ1-6; TRBD1 matches at 7 bases. V lost 8 bases to trimming and J lost 5 bases; unmatched junction nucleotides: 6. The CDR3 is 14 residues long. Per germline, CDR1 MNHEY and CDR2 SMNVEV (reference sequence). The CDR3, as DNA: TGTGCCAGCTCTACCGGGACAGATAATTCACCCCTCCACTTT. The encoded protein is CASSTGTDNSPLHF.

This clone was found a few times. The J gene is TRBJ1-2, the V gene TRBV20-1; the D gene is possibly TRBD1 (6 bases). Germline V gene lookup returns CDR1 DFQATT and CDR2 SNEGSKA (reference sequence). CDR3 length equals 14 residues. V shed 3 bases and J shed 7 bases, with 18 bases lying between them. CDR3: CSASTRQARSGYTF. The CDR3 DNA sequence: TGCAGTGCTAGTACCCGACAGGCGCGCAGTGGCTACACCTTC.

V is TRBV29-1 and J is TRBJ1-5; TRBD1 matches 7 bases. Trimming removed 4 bases from V and 0 bases from J; junction bases left unmatched: 6. Germline V gives CDR1 SQVTM, CDR2 ANQGSEA. The CDR3 consists of 15 residues. CDR3: CSVGDRADSNQPQHF. For the CDR3, the DNA is TGCAGCGTTGGCGACAGGGCTGATAGCAATCAGCCCCAGCATTTT.

The rearrangement links TRBV5-4 to TRBJ1-3; no firm D call. The CDR3 sequence is 13 residues long. CDR1 SGHNT and CDR2 YYREEE come from the germline V gene (reference sequence). Trimming left V 10 bases short and J 0 bases short, with 11 bases between. The CDR3 bases are TGTGCCTATGGCGGAATCTCTGGAAACACCATATATTTT. This encodes CAYGGISGNTIYF.

The CDR3 DNA follows: TGTGCCAGCCGGTGGGACAAGGCTAACTATGGCTACACCTTC. Protein: CASRWDKANYGYTF. The chain uses TRBV2 and TRBJ1-2, with D maybe TRBD1 (6 bases). Trimming cost V 8 bases and J 0 bases, with 13 bases left between them. Germline V gene lookup returns CDR1 SNHLY and CDR2 FYNNEI. This CDR3 contains 14 residues.

The J gene is TRBJ2-3, the V gene TRBV6-5, with a tentative D call TRBD2 (6 bases). V lost 6 bases and J lost 0, with 13 bases in between. The V gene's germline CDR1 is MNHEY and CDR2 SVGAGI. CDR3 size: 15 residues. The chain's CDR3 is CASRLAPSSTDTQYF. The DNA for the CDR3 is TGTGCCAGCAGGCTAGCGCCGTCTAGCACAGATACGCAGTATTTT.

The gene calls are TRBV5-1 and TRBJ1-3; D is possibly TRBD1 (6 bases). The CDR3 runs to 15 residues. V was shortened by 1 base and J by 4 bases, with 12 bases between the two germline ends. Germline CDR1 reads SGHRS; CDR2 reads YFSETQ. The CDR3 DNA follows: TGCGCCAGCAGCTTGACGACAGGATGGGGAAACACCATATATTTT. Translation: CASSLTTGWGNTIYF. The full variable domain, in which reference TRBV5-1 and TRBJ1-3 provide the parts outside the CDR3, is KAGVTQTPRYLIKTRGQQVTLSCSPISGHRSVSWYQQTPGQGLQFLFEYFSETQRNKGNFPGRFSGRQFSNSRSEMNVSTLELGDSALYLCASSLTTGWGNTIYFGEGSWLTVV.

The rearrangement joins TRBV6-5 to TRBJ1-2, with 7 bases that match TRBD1. Germline CDR1 and CDR2: MNHEY and SVGAGI. This CDR3 contains 14 residues. With V trimmed by 7 bases and J by 5 bases, 10 bases remained unmatched. In nucleotides, the CDR3 is TGTGCCAGCAATCCGACAGGACAGGTTTATGGCTACACCTTC. It translates to CASNPTGQVYGYTF.

The rearrangement uses TRBV5-6 and TRBJ1-2; 10 nucleotides agree with TRBD1. The CDR3 is 14 amino acids. Germline-derived CDR1 and CDR2 are SGHDT and YYEEEE. Trimming took 4 bases from V and 7 from J; bases not matched to a gene: 7. Here the CDR3 DNA reads TGTGCCAGCAGCCGGCGACAGGGGGCAGGTGGCTACACCTTC. Protein: CASSRRQGAGGYTF.

This sequence joins TRBV18 and TRBJ1-2, with unresolved D. The CDR3 has 15 residues. From germline, CDR1 is KGHSH and CDR2 LQKENI. Trimming took off 3 bases at V and 3 bases at J, with 14 bases between the two ends. The CDR3 spells CASSPPGRGHYGYTF. CDR3 bases: TGTGCCAGCTCACCCCCGGGGAGAGGGCACTATGGCTACACCTTC.

The CDR3, as DNA: TGCGCCAGCAGCCAAGATCGAAGCAGGGCGGATATCTACGAGCAGTACTTC. As protein: CASSQDRSRADIYEQYF. The chain recombines TRBV4-3 with TRBJ2-7; possibly TRBD1 for D (5 bases). The CDR3 consists of 17 residues. Trimming took 0 bases from V and 3 from J, leaving 18 bases between them. Germline V gene sequence: CDR1 LGHNA, CDR2 YSLEER.

The chain combines TRBV6-5 with TRBJ1-5, with 7 nucleotides matching TRBD1. The V and J ends lost 7 bases and 2 bases, in that order; junction bases with no gene match: 2. Germline loops: CDR1 MNHEY, CDR2 SVGAGI. This CDR3 is 13 amino acids long. The CDR3 here is CASTRGGNQPQHF. CDR3 bases: TGTGCCAGCACCAGGGGGGGCAATCAGCCCCAGCATTTT.

This clone was recorded once. V and J are TRBV7-9 and TRBJ1-3, with a weak D call TRBD1 (6 bases). Trimming cost V 5 bases and J 0 bases, with 11 bases left between them. The CDR3 extends over 15 amino acids. Germline V gives CDR1 SEHNR, CDR2 FQNEAQ (reference sequence). CDR3 amino acids: CASSRQAYSGNTIYF. CDR3 coding DNA: TGTGCCAGCAGCCGACAGGCATACTCTGGAAACACCATATATTTT. Using reference TRBV7-9 and TRBJ1-3 for the parts outside the CDR3, the full variable domain is DTGVSQNPRHKITKRGQNVTFRCDPISEHNRLYWYRQTLGQGPEFLTYFQNEAQLEKSRLLSDRFSAERPKGSFSTLEIQRTEQGDSAMYLCASSRQAYSGNTIYFGEGSWLTVV.

The J gene is TRBJ2-1, the V gene TRBV24-1, with 12 bases aligning to TRBD1. CDR1 is KGHDR, CDR2 SFDVKD, per germline. This CDR3 spans 17 amino acids. The junction had 11 bases not matched to a gene; V was cut back by 4 bases and J by 8 bases. DNA for the CDR3: TGTGCCACCAGTGACCTATCCGGGACAGGGGGCTGGCATGAGCAGTTCTTC. Its protein is CATSDLSGTGGWHEQFF.

This clone was picked up one time. The CDR3 here is CASLLGGRQGAETQYF. CDR3 coding DNA: TGCGCCAGCCTCTTAGGGGGCCGACAGGGGGCAGAGACCCAGTACTTC. The chain has TRBV5-1 and TRBJ2-5; 10 bases match TRBD1. V shed 7 bases, J shed 4 bases, and the junction held 13 bases outside the gene matches. The CDR3 covers 16 residues. CDR1 and CDR2 from the germline V gene are SGHRS and YFSETQ. The entire variable domain, with the rest obtained from reference TRBV5-1 and TRBJ2-5, is as follows: KAGVTQTPRYLIKTRGQQVTLSCSPISGHRSVSWYQQTPGQGLQFLFEYFSETQRNKGNFPGRFSGRQFSNSRSEMNVSTLELGDSALYLCASLLGGRQGAETQYFGPGTRLLVL.